One sample yielded the 13 T cell receptor beta chains listed below, sequenced in a study of T cell repertoires in cytomegalovirus infection (dated by TCRdb to between 2018 and 2021). Sequencing instrument: Illumina HiSeq 1500. TCRdb trimmed public reads at Q25 via fastp, called clones via MiXCR and kept in-frame beta chains. For every CDR3 protein sequence, its rows merge into one entry that carries the most common genes and DNA. This sample lists around 71,000 distinct CDR3 sequences; approximately 22% were detected once. The top ten clonotypes cover roughly two thirds of the sample. In the paper's terms, the treatment or condition label means: in vitro stimulation with specific CMV peptide epitopes to enrich CMV-specific T cells. No antigen is known for these receptors. The source was CD8+ T cells from cultured PBMCs, collected from culture after CMV antigen stimulation. The receptors stem from a human donor in good health (CMV status not recorded). Some clones in this sample may be carry-over from other donors' samples.

This clonotype was seen many times. V usage is TRBV6-5 and J usage is TRBJ1-2, with D perhaps matching TRBD1 (5 bases). Germline values: CDR1 MNHEY, CDR2 SVGAGI. V dropped 8 bases and J dropped 0 bases, with 13 bases sitting between them. CDR3 length: 14 residues. Here the CDR3 reads CASGPRGSNYGYTF. The CDR3 DNA reads as TGTGCCAGCGGACCGAGGGGTTCTAACTATGGCTACACCTTC.

This rearrangement joins TRBV28 to TRBJ1-5; D remains ambiguous. In germline, CDR1 is MDHEN, CDR2 SYDVKM. The CDR3 spans 14 residues. The V end lost 9 bases, the J end lost 5 bases, and 17 bases lay between the germline ends. The DNA for the CDR3 is TGTGCCAGTGCGGATATTGGAAGTGATCAGCCCCAGCATTTT. This encodes CASADIGSDQPQHF.

This chain links TRBV7-9 with TRBJ1-1, with D perhaps TRBD1 (5 bases). V shed 4 bases and J shed 6 bases, with 18 bases lying between them. Germline loops: CDR1 SEHNR, CDR2 FQNEAQ (reference sequence). The CDR3 loop spans 15 amino acids. The CDR3 loop is CASSSAQDRDAEAFF. The CDR3 DNA sequence: TGTGCCAGCAGCTCCGCCCAAGACAGAGACGCTGAAGCTTTCTTT.

This chain uses TRBV30 with TRBJ1-1; weak D call: TRBD1 (5 bases). The germline V and J ends were trimmed by 3 bases and 3 bases, with 8 bases remaining between them. The V gene's germline CDR1 is GTSNPN and CDR2 SVGIG (reference sequence). The CDR3 runs to 12 residues. CDR3 nucleotides: TGTGCCTGGAGGGGACCGGACACTGAAGCTTTCTTT. Its protein is CAWRGPDTEAFF.

The table lists this clonotype with a few counts. The chain combines TRBV20-1 with TRBJ2-1; 8 bases match TRBD1. This CDR3 contains 12 residues. Germline V lookup: CDR1 DFQATT, CDR2 SNEGSKA (reference sequence). In DNA form, the CDR3 reads TGCTGCGGGAACCAGGGGGCCGATGAGCAGTTCTTC. It encodes CCGNQGADEQFF.

V and J are TRBV28 and TRBJ1-5; tentative D call: TRBD1 (6 bases). Germline CDR1 and CDR2: MDHEN and SYDVKM. V lost 1 base and J 7 bases, leaving 14 bases between the germline ends. The CDR3 length is 15 residues. CDR3 protein: CASSLLQGEGQPQHF. CDR3 DNA sequence: TGTGCCAGCAGTTTATTACAGGGAGAGGGCCAGCCCCAGCATTTT.

This clonotype was seen only a few times. The chain carries TRBV29-1 and TRBJ2-7, with D unresolved. Germline-derived CDR1 and CDR2 are SQVTM and ANQGSEA. The CDR3 loop spans 13 amino acids. V lost 5 bases to trimming and J lost 0 bases, with 11 bases between them. DNA for the CDR3: TGCAGCGTTACCGGGCCATACTCCTACGAGCAGTACTTC. Its protein is CSVTGPYSYEQYF.

J is TRBJ1-4 and V is TRBV4-1; 10 nucleotides match TRBD1. From germline, CDR1 is MGHRA and CDR2 YSYEKL. After removal of 3 bases from V and 8 bases from J, the junction contained 6 bases not matched to a gene. The CDR3 length is 15 residues. Written as DNA, the CDR3 is TGCGCCAGCAGCCACCCCGGGACAGGGGACGAAAAACTGTTTTTT. Encoded protein: CASSHPGTGDEKLFF.

Comments on this clonotype: Because it lacks the conserved phenylalanine or tryptophan at the end, this CDR3 is likely a read error. The chain links TRBV14 to TRBJ1-6; tentatively, D is TRBD1 (5 bases). CDR1 and CDR2 from the germline V gene are SGHDN and FVKESK. Trimming pared 1 base from V and 8 bases from J, leaving 12 bases between. This CDR3 is 15 amino acids long. The CDR3: CASSQGLPRDSPLHL. CDR3 coding DNA: TGTGCCAGCAGCCAAGGCTTGCCCAGGGATTCACCCCTCCACCTT.

The chain joins TRBV9 to TRBJ1-4, with D unclear. CDR1 is SGDLS and CDR2 is YYNGEE in the germline V gene. The CDR3 contains 15 residues. The V and J ends lost 0 bases and 6 bases respectively, with 12 bases between them. The CDR3 sequence: CASSVEPGGHEKLFF. CDR3 nucleotide sequence: TGTGCCAGCAGCGTAGAACCAGGAGGTCATGAAAAACTGTTTTTT.

The chain employs TRBV25-1 and TRBJ2-2; 7 positions match TRBD2. The CDR3 consists of 16 residues. The germline gives CDR1 MGHDK, CDR2 SYGVNS. V lost 1 base and J lost 2; bases outside the gene matches: 4. The CDR3 DNA reads TGTGCCAGCAGTGAATGGGGGGGGACCAACACCGGGGAGCTGTTTTTT. As protein: CASSEWGGTNTGELFF. Complete variable domain (other parts from reference TRBV25-1 and TRBJ2-2): EADIYQTPRYLVIGTGKKITLECSQTMGHDKMYWYQQDPGMELHLIHYSYGVNSTEKGDLSSESTVSRIRTEHFPLTLESARPSHTSQYLCASSEWGGTNTGELFFGEGSRLTVL.

This rearrangement joins TRBV19 to TRBJ2-1; D gene ambiguous. This CDR3 comprises 12 residues. Germline CDR1 is LNHDA and CDR2 is SQIVND (reference sequence). The V and J ends lost 6 bases and 9 bases respectively, with 12 bases between them. The CDR3 DNA reads as TGTGCCAGTAGGGGTATTCGGTTTGAGCAGTTCTTC. Amino acids: CASRGIRFEQFF.

This clonotype was counted only a few times. The chain carries TRBV7-6 and TRBJ1-5, with no clear D. The germline V gene has CDR1 SGHVS and CDR2 FNYEAQ. Trimming pared 7 bases from V and 2 bases from J, leaving 18 bases between. This CDR3 has 16 residues. CDR3 coding DNA: TGTGCCAGCACCCGGGGTGGCATAGCTGGCAATCAGCCCCAGCATTTT. This codes for CASTRGGIAGNQPQHF. Drawing the rest from reference TRBV7-6 and TRBJ1-5, the complete variable domain is GAGVSQSPRYKVTKRGQDVALRCDPISGHVSLYWYRQALGQGPEFLTYFNYEAQQDKSGLPNDRFSAERPEGSISTLTIQRTEQRDSAMYRCASTRGGIAGNQPQHFGDGTRLSIL.